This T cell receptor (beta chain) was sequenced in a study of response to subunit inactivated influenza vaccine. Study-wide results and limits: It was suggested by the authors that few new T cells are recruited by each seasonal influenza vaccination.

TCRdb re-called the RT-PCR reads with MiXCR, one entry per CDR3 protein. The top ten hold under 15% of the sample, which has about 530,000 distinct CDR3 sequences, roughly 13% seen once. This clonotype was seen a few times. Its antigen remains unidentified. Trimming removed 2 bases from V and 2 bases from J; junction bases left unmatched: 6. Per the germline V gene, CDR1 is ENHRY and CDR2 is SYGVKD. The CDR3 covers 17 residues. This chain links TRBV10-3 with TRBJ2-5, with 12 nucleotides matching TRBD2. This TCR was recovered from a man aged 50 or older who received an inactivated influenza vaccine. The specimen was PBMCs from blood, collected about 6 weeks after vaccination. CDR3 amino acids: CAISEGRTSGEQETQYF. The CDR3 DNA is TGTGCCATCAGTGAGGGCCGGACTAGCGGGGAGCAAGAGACCCAGTACTTC.